This T cell receptor (beta chain) was identified in a study of T cells in Graves' hyperthyroidism and ophthalmopathy. Many counts were recorded for this clonotype. The target antigen is unknown. The germline gives CDR1 MNHEY, CDR2 SVGEGT. Between the trimmed V and J ends, which lost 3 bases and 5 bases, there was a span of 4 bases. The CDR3 is 11 residues long. The hyperthyroidism patients had all been newly diagnosed, and their disease duration was under 2 months. Their ages ranged from 18 to 65 years. The CDR3 regions of TCR beta were amplified from RNA transcripts. First-round RT-PCR with HTBI primers amplified the TCR CDR3 region. TCRdb processed the multiplex PCR reads anew with MiXCR; each CDR3 protein has one entry. The data hold 450,000 to 700,000 distinct CDR3 sequences, with 46% observed a single time. Study-level points and caveats: Classification by a 13 V-J model distinguished ophthalmopathy from stable hyperthyroidism. Ophthalmopathy, as predicted by the model, came a median about six months after the prediction.

The source of this sequence is a young woman with Graves' hyperthyroidism. The chain has TRBV6-2 or TRBV6-3 and TRBJ1-1; D remains ambiguous. Specimen: peripheral blood or thyroid tissue (not recorded which). CDR3 DNA sequence: TGTGCCAGCAGTTATCTTACTGAAGCTTTCTTT. This gives the protein CASSYLTEAFF.